This T cell receptor beta chain was documented in a study of blood T cell repertoires in COVID-19 (dated by TCRdb to the early 2020s). About the full investigation: Samples covering the acute and convalescent phases of COVID-19 were provided by collaborators in the United States, Italy and Spain. The material from the prospective study consisted of cDNA or gDNA derived from T cells, B-cell-depleted T cells, or PBMCs. Deeply sampled blood TCRbeta repertoires from subjects exposed to, actively infected with, or recovered from COVID-19 were included in the dataset. The repertoires were made available in a free public database intended to serve as a resource for research on the immune response to SARS-CoV-2. The samples were drawn from two sources: the first 160 participants of the ongoing ImmuneRACE study, and 1,000 to 1,500 subjects contributed by 6 global collaborators. Sample metadata almost always included a de-identified subject ID, COVID-19 status, age in years and sex. Where available, HLA class I and class II types were obtained from metadata supplied by the sample provider rather than from assay-based typing.

TCRbeta CDR3 regions were amplified from genomic DNA using the immunoSEQ Assay, a bias-controlled multiplex PCR. The original methods were these. The number of nucleated cells in each sample was estimated from the amplification of reference gene primers within the assay. Sequence reads were collapsed and filtered to measure the absolute abundance of every unique TCRbeta CDR3 rearrangement. For each sample, productive Simpson clonality was calculated by taking the square root of Simpson's diversity index across productive rearrangements. The table was pulled from immuneACCESS by TCRdb, which kept in-frame rearrangements only. Such tables lose some clones; where checked, under half of the loss comes from unresolved V genes, and the rest has no known cause. V and J calls and clone size come straight from that table; D and trimming were deduced from the DNA. This sample is represented by 300,000 or so clones; more than 80% of them were singletons. The ten largest clones capture about 6.8% of the sample.

About this clone itself: Its target antigen remains unknown. Base qualities are missing; no much larger clone stands one base away.

Samples from volunteer blood donors who had recovered from COVID-19 were contributed by a second Seattle source. Each collaborating institution followed its own protocols to collect whole blood in K2EDTA tubes. Collaborator samples were shipped for TCRbeta analysis as frozen whole blood, isolated PBMCs, or DNA extracted from either sample type. The study at large found these results: The amount of clinical and demographic metadata varied by source and participant and was provided uncurated.

V lost 2 bases and J lost 3 bases, and the count of bases not matched to a germline gene is 3. Counted from cysteine to phenylalanine, this CDR3 has 16 amino acids. Only the CDR3 DNA stays, 48 bases, in frame from base 1. Via the germline V gene (reference sequence), CDR1 is MNHNY and CDR2 SVGAGI. Material: peripheral blood. Recombination joined TRBV6-6 with TRBJ1-5; 11 junctional bases match TRBD1. The receptor was isolated from a man between 18 and 29 years old who had recovered from COVID-19. The CDR3 reads as follows: CASSYGTGGNNQPQHF. The sequenced DNA is TGTGCCAGCAGTTACGGGACAGGGGGAAACAATCAGCCCCAGCATTTT.